This passage covers 32 T cell receptor beta chains from one sample sequenced in a study of CXCR3-negative and CXCR3-positive naive CD8 T cells (dated 2019 in TCRdb). The data were produced on a NextSeq 550. The Human TCR Profiling Kit (MiLaboratory) was used to make UMI-labeled 5' RACE TRB cDNA libraries. After reprocessing by TCRdb, each CDR3 protein sequence is one entry, and no DNA is given. The sample's table covers about 90,000 distinct CDR3 sequences. 0.95% to 1.4% of the sample belongs to the ten largest clones. The sample comprised naive CXCR3- CD8+ T cells from blood. This sample's cell subset or site label indicates: CD45RO-CCR7+CD27+CD95- naive CD8+ T cells lacking CXCR3 (TNR3-). These receptors all stem from a human donor in good health. Some clones in this sample may be carry-over from other donors' samples.

The chain combines TRBV12-3 or TRBV12-4 with TRBJ2-3; no DNA is available, so the TRBD2 call from TCRdb remains unchecked. The CDR3 consists of 14 residues. CDR3 in amino acids: CASSPSSETDTQYF.

V and J are TRBV19 and TRBJ2-3; checking the TCRdb D call of TRBD1 is not possible without DNA. This CDR3 comprises 16 residues. The germline V gene encodes CDR1 LNHDA and CDR2 SQIVND (reference sequence). The CDR3 here is CASSTPRDRDPDTQYF.

J is TRBJ2-2 and V is TRBV15; the D call from TCRdb, TRBD2, cannot be confirmed without DNA. CDR3 length equals 16 residues. Germline loops: CDR1 LNHNV, CDR2 YYDKDF (reference sequence). CDR3 loop: CASLTTSGGFTGELFF.

The chain has TRBV7-9 and TRBJ1-2; TCRdb calls TRBD1, which cannot be checked without DNA. Germline-derived CDR1 and CDR2 are SEHNR and FQNEAQ (reference sequence). The CDR3 totals 16 residues. The CDR3 region is CASSLSAGTEGYGYTF.

The genes are TRBV24-1 and TRBJ2-7; TCRdb lists TRBD1, though no DNA is available to test this call. This CDR3 region has 16 residues. Germline assignment: CDR1 KGHDR and CDR2 SFDVKD. The CDR3 is CATSAPRGPDSYEQYF.

The V gene is TRBV20-1, the J gene TRBJ2-7; TCRdb lists TRBD2, though no DNA is available to test this call. CDR3 length equals 15 residues. The V gene's germline CDR1 is DFQATT and CDR2 SNEGSKA (reference sequence). CDR3 amino acids: CSARPVAGVSYEQYF.

The chain couples TRBV9 to TRBJ1-1; TCRdb's assignment of TRBD1 cannot be checked, as there is no DNA. There are 15 residues in the CDR3. Germline V gene lookup returns CDR1 SGDLS and CDR2 YYNGEE. The CDR3 is CASSVGGGANTEAFF.

This chain uses TRBV12-3 or TRBV12-4 with TRBJ2-2; TCRdb lists TRBD2, though no DNA is available to test this call. The CDR3 runs 19 residues. The CDR3 reads CASSFSGIGTSARPEELFF.

The genes are TRBV29-1 and TRBJ2-1. The CDR3 extends over 12 amino acids. The germline CDR1 and CDR2 sequences are SQVTM and ANQGSEA. The CDR3 region is CSVDTIYNEQFF.

The chain recombines TRBV28 with TRBJ2-5; without DNA, the TCRdb call of TRBD2 cannot be checked. There are 17 residues in the CDR3. Germline lookup yields CDR1 MDHEN and CDR2 SYDVKM. CDR3 amino acids: CASSLTGRTTEQETQYF.

The chain links TRBV6-5 to TRBJ2-5. The CDR3 totals 15 residues. Germline V gene lookup returns CDR1 MNHEY and CDR2 SVGAGI. The CDR3 here is CASSYFSGTEETQYF.

This chain connects TRBV5-1 to TRBJ2-2; the TCRdb call, TRBD1, lacks DNA for checking. Germline V CDR1 and CDR2: SGHRS, YFSETQ. The CDR3 sequence is 18 residues long. The CDR3 here is CASRQIPGQVMGSGELFF.

The gene calls are TRBV30 and TRBJ2-3. The CDR3 sequence is 15 residues long. In germline, CDR1 is GTSNPN, CDR2 SVGIG (reference sequence). The CDR3 sequence: CAWSVGVGITDTQYF.

The chain carries TRBV4-1 and TRBJ2-1; TCRdb reports TRBD1, a call that lacks DNA to check it against. The CDR3 consists of 15 residues. Germline V gene data show CDR1 as MGHRA and CDR2 as YSYEKL. This chain's CDR3 is CASSHPQGARNEQFF.

The J gene is TRBJ2-1, the V gene TRBV5-4; without DNA, the TCRdb call of TRBD1 cannot be checked. The germline V gene encodes CDR1 SGHNT and CDR2 YYREEE (reference sequence). This CDR3 is built from 14 residues. CDR3 in amino acids: CASSLGRDNNEQFF.

CDR3 protein: CSARVDQGPYEQYF. This chain links TRBV20-1 with TRBJ2-7. Looked up from germline, CDR1 is DFQATT and CDR2 is SNEGSKA (reference sequence). The CDR3 sequence is 14 residues long.

The chain couples TRBV27 to TRBJ2-1; TCRdb gives TRBD1 as the D gene, but with no DNA this cannot be confirmed. The germline V gene has CDR1 MNHEY and CDR2 SMNVEV (reference sequence). This CDR3 is built from 15 residues. This CDR3 reads CASSTDRETYNEQFF.

This chain connects TRBV7-3 to TRBJ2-2. The germline gives CDR1 SGHTA, CDR2 FQGTGA. This CDR3 is built from 12 residues. CDR3: CASTVDTGELFF. The whole variable domain, filled in from reference TRBV7-3 and TRBJ2-2, reads GAGVSQTPSNKVTEKGKYVELRCDPISGHTALYWYRQSLGQGPEFLIYFQGTGAADDSGLPNDRFFAVRPEGSVSTLKIQRTERGDSAVYLCASTVDTGELFFGEGSRLTVL.

J is TRBJ1-5 and V is TRBV7-9; TCRdb lists TRBD1, though no DNA is available to test this call. The CDR3 spans 14 residues. Germline CDR1 reads SEHNR; CDR2 reads FQNEAQ (reference sequence). The chain's CDR3 is CASSVGQFDQPQHF.

The chain employs TRBV29-1 and TRBJ2-7; TCRdb's D call, TRBD1, is unchecked because there is no DNA. CDR1 and CDR2 from the germline V gene are SQVTM and ANQGSEA. This CDR3 region has 14 residues. CDR3 in amino acids: CSVQGTGSSYEQYF.

This rearrangement joins TRBV7-9 to TRBJ1-3. Looked up from germline, CDR1 is SEHNR and CDR2 is FQNEAQ (reference sequence). The CDR3 sequence is 14 residues long. CDR3 protein: CASSPPRGGNTIYF.

V usage is TRBV7-2 and J usage is TRBJ2-7; TCRdb designates TRBD1, a call that cannot be tested without DNA. Germline V gene lookup returns CDR1 SGHTA and CDR2 FQGNSA. This CDR3 has 15 residues. This CDR3 is CASSPSSGQAYEQYF. The whole variable domain, remainder taken from reference TRBV7-2 and TRBJ2-7, is GAGVSQSPSNKVTEKGKDVELRCDPISGHTALYWYRQSLGQGLEFLIYFQGNSAPDKSGLPSDRFSAERTGGSVSTLTIQRTQQEDSAVYLCASSPSSGQAYEQYFGPGTRLTVT.

This chain links TRBV3-1 with TRBJ2-2. This CDR3 spans 16 amino acids. Looked up from germline, CDR1 is LGHDT and CDR2 is YNNKEL (reference sequence). CDR3 amino acids: CASSHRGNSVPGELFF.

The CDR3 loop reads CSVETNTEAFF. The chain recombines TRBV29-1 with TRBJ1-1. CDR1 is SQVTM and CDR2 is ANQGSEA in the germline V gene. The CDR3 spans 11 residues.

The chain joins TRBV20-1 to TRBJ2-3; checking the TCRdb D call of TRBD2 is not possible without DNA. The germline CDR1 and CDR2 sequences are DFQATT and SNEGSKA (reference sequence). The CDR3 length is 19 residues. CDR3: CSARPGTSGGAHYTDTQYF.

The V and J genes are TRBV7-6 and TRBJ2-3; the D call of TRBD1 rests on TCRdb alone, since no DNA is present to check it. CDR1 and CDR2 (germline): SGHVS, FNYEAQ. This CDR3 spans 13 amino acids. CDR3 region: CATFDPGADTQYF.

The chain links TRBV29-1 to TRBJ2-7; TCRdb lists TRBD1, though no DNA is available to test this call. CDR1 and CDR2 from the germline V gene are SQVTM and ANQGSEA. CDR3 length equals 13 residues. The CDR3 sequence is CSASGQGPFEQYF.

The V and J genes are TRBV3-1 and TRBJ2-3; TCRdb selects TRBD1, and the lack of DNA leaves this call unchecked. The CDR3 is 17 amino acids. Germline V gene data show CDR1 as LGHDT and CDR2 as YNNKEL (reference sequence). The CDR3 spells CASSQPNVRAQADTQYF.

The chain couples TRBV28 to TRBJ2-7; the TRBD1 assignment by TCRdb is unverifiable without DNA. Germline-derived CDR1 and CDR2 are MDHEN and SYDVKM. CDR3 length: 13 amino acids. The CDR3 loop is CASSLDQGYEQYF.

This sequence joins TRBV4-2 and TRBJ1-2; TCRdb's D call of TRBD1 is untestable without DNA. Germline assignment: CDR1 LGHNA and CDR2 YNFKEQ. This CDR3 has 14 amino acids. CDR3 residues: CASSHGDKNYGYTF.

The chain carries TRBV29-1 and TRBJ2-7; TCRdb returns TRBD1, unconfirmable since there is no DNA. CDR3 length equals 15 residues. Germline-derived CDR1 and CDR2 are SQVTM and ANQGSEA. CDR3 in amino acids: CSVETPGQGDYEQYF.

The chain links TRBV7-3 to TRBJ2-1; without DNA, the TCRdb call of TRBD2 cannot be checked. Germline loops: CDR1 SGHTA, CDR2 FQGTGA. The CDR3 is 14 residues long. CDR3: CASSLSGLPHEQFF.